A single sample gave rise to the 2 T cell receptor beta chains below, sequenced in a study of shared clonotypes between healthy human individuals. Assay used: immunoSEQ multiplex PCR; TCRdb lists only in-frame clones, some missing. The sample records about 510,000 clones, nearly 80% being singletons. The sequenced material came from PBMCs. The receptors shown here come from a woman in her thirties or forties in good health. Some clones in this sample may be carry-over from other donors' samples.

This clone was seen a handful of times. J is TRBJ2-6 and V is TRBV19, with D hard to call. V lost 3 bases to trimming and J lost 0 bases, with 15 bases between them. The CDR3 has 18 residues. Germline CDR1 LNHDA, CDR2 SQIVND (reference sequence). CDR3 amino acids: CASSIYHRLSSGANVLTF. The CDR3 DNA sequence: TGTGCCAGTAGTATCTATCACAGATTGAGCTCTGGGGCCAACGTCCTGACTTTC.

J is TRBJ2-7 and V is TRBV7-2; tentatively, D is TRBD2 (6 bases). This CDR3 spans 13 amino acids. The V end was cut by 5 bases, the J end by 6 bases, with 14 bases between. CDR1 and CDR2 from the germline V gene are SGHTA and FQGNSA. CDR3 amino acids: CASSAVTSSEQYF. The CDR3 DNA follows: TGTGCCAGCAGCGCCGTCACTAGCTCCGAGCAGTACTTC.